These 8 T cell receptor beta chains were sequenced from one sample in a study of Ad26.COV2.S vaccination and SARS-CoV-2 variants. Treatment meaning: some 20 received Ad26.COV2.S at low or high dose, single or two shots; roughly five received placebo; per-sample allocation not given. Repertoires come from day 63 after the first vaccine or placebo injection. Sequencing was performed with immunoSEQ multiplex PCR; in TCRdb, only in-frame clones are kept and a portion is missing. The sample lists some 480,000 clones, around nine tenths seen once, with 10% to 15% in the top ten. The material sequenced was peripheral blood, taken in a trial of Ad26.COV2.S vaccine versus placebo. These receptors all stem from a person aged 18-60 years who received the Ad26.COV2.S COVID-19 vaccine or a placebo.

The V and J genes are TRBV15 and TRBJ1-6, with 7 bases lining up with TRBD1. CDR1 LNHNV and CDR2 YYDKDF come from the germline V gene (reference sequence). The CDR3 spans 17 residues. J gave up 5 bases and V 0 bases, and 7 bases lay outside the gene matches. The CDR3 nucleotides are TGTGCCACCAGCAGAGATTTGGGGACAGCAAATAATTCACCCCTCCACTTT. Encoded protein: CATSRDLGTANNSPLHF. Full variable domain (remainder filled in from reference TRBV15 and TRBJ1-6): DAMVIQNPRYQVTQFGKPVTLSCSQTLNHNVMYWYQQKSSQAPKLLFHYYDKDFNNEADTPDNFQSRRPNTSFCFLDIRSPGLGDTAMYLCATSRDLGTANNSPLHFGNGTRLTVT.

The chain is built from TRBV15 and TRBJ2-2, with 8 nucleotides matching TRBD2. The germline V gene encodes CDR1 LNHNV and CDR2 YYDKDF (reference sequence). After removal of 3 bases from V and 3 bases from J, the junction contained 9 bases not matched to a gene. CDR3 length: 17 residues. The CDR3 protein is CATSRNQRELDTGELFF. CDR3 nucleotides: TGTGCCACCAGCAGGAACCAGCGGGAGCTGGACACCGGGGAGCTGTTTTTT.

This clone occurred once. V gene TRBV28 combines with J gene TRBJ2-7; tentative D call: TRBD2 (5 bases). Trimming removed 4 bases at V and 4 bases at J, with 20 bases between. The CDR3 sequence is 16 residues long. Germline assignment: CDR1 MDHEN and CDR2 SYDVKM. CDR3 in DNA: TGTGCCAGCAGTTCCGCCGGAGGTCACGGCCTATACGAGCAGTACTTC. Protein product: CASSSAGGHGLYEQYF. Full variable domain (rest looked up from reference TRBV28 and TRBJ2-7): DVKVTQSSRYLVKRTGEKVFLECVQDMDHENMFWYRQDPGLGLRLIYFSYDVKMKEKGDIPEGYSVSREKKERFSLILESASTNQTSMYLCASSSAGGHGLYEQYFGPGTRLTVT.

This clone was counted between two and nine times. The V and J genes are TRBV27 and TRBJ2-7; TRBD2 matches at 7 bases. Germline V gives CDR1 MNHEY, CDR2 SMNVEV (reference sequence). V lost 5 bases to trimming and J lost 2 bases; unmatched junction nucleotides: 9. This CDR3 is 15 amino acids long. CDR3 bases: TGTGCCAGCAGTATCACTAGCGCATCTACCTACGAGCAGTACTTC. It specifies CASSITSASTYEQYF.

J is TRBJ2-2 and V is TRBV20-1; TRBD2 aligns across 9 bases. This CDR3 is built from 16 residues. The V and J ends lost 3 bases and 5 bases, in that order; junction bases with no gene match: 10. Germline V gene sequence: CDR1 DFQATT, CDR2 SNEGSKA (reference sequence). CDR3 nucleotide sequence: TGCAGTGCTAGTGGCCTAGCGGGAATAGTTACCGGGGAGCTGTTTTTT. Its translation: CSASGLAGIVTGELFF.

V and J are TRBV3-1 (or the pseudogene TRBV3-2) and TRBJ1-2; possibly TRBD1 for D (5 bases). Germline V lookup: CDR1 LGHDT, CDR2 YNNKEL (reference sequence). V was shortened by 4 bases and J by 10 bases, with 16 bases between the two germline ends. CDR3 length: 13 residues. The CDR3 is CASSPTARGTYTF. The CDR3 bases are TGTGCCAGCAGCCCAACCGCGAGGGGAACCTACACCTTC.

CDR3 nucleotide sequence: TGTGCCAGCAGGGGGGACAGGAATTCACCCCTCCACTTT. Amino acid sequence: CASRGDRNSPLHF. This chain connects TRBV2 to TRBJ1-6; 8 bases are shared with TRBD1. The V gene's germline CDR1 is SNHLY and CDR2 FYNNEI. The CDR3 sequence is 13 residues long. The trim removed 6 bases at V and 7 bases at J, leaving 2 bases unmatched.

Note on this clone: Additional DNA sequences in this sample encode the identical CDR3. The V and J genes are TRBV5-1 and TRBJ2-7; 13 bases are shared with TRBD2. The germline CDR1 and CDR2 sequences are SGHRS and YFSETQ. The V segment lost 4 bases and the J segment 2 bases; nucleotides outside the gene matches: 3. The CDR3 totals 15 residues. CDR3 nucleotides: TGCGCCAGCAGCCCCGGACTAGCGGGAGCCTACGAGCAGTACTTC. This gives the protein CASSPGLAGAYEQYF.